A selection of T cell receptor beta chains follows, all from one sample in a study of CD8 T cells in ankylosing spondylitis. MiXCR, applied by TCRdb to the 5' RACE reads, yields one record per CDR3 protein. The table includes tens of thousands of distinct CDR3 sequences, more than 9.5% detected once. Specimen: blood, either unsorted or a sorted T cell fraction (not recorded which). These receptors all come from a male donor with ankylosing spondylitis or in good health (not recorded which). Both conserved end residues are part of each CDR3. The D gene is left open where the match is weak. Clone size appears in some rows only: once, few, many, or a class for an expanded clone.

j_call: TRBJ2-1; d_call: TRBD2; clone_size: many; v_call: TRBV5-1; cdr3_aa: CASSSTPGTSSHEQFF; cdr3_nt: TGCGCCAGCAGTTCCACCCCCGGGACTAGTTCCCATGAGCAGTTCTTC
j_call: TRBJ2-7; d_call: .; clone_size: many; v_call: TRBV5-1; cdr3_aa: CASSLERKSYEQYF; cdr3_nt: TGCGCCAGCAGCTTGGAACGGAAATCCTACGAGCAGTACTTC
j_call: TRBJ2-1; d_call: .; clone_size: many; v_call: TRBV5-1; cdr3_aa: CASSREYNEQFF; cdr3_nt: TGCGCCAGCAGTCGGGAGTACAATGAGCAGTTCTTC
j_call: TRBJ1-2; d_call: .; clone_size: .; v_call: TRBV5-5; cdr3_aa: CASTLSAGDYGYTF; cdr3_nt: TGTGCCAGCACCCTTTCCGCCGGGGACTATGGCTACACCTTC
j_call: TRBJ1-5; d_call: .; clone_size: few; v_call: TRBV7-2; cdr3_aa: CASSLEPGARQPQHF; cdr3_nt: TGTGCCAGCAGCTTAGAACCGGGGGCAAGACAGCCCCAGCATTTT
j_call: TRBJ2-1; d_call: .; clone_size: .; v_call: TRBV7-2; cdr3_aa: CASSLATYEQFF; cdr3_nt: TGTGCCAGCAGCTTAGCCACTTACGAGCAGTTCTTC
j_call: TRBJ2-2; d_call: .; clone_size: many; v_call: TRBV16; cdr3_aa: CASSQSGLHTGELFF; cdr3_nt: TGTGCCAGCAGCCAATCTGGGCTCCACACCGGGGAGCTGTTTTTT
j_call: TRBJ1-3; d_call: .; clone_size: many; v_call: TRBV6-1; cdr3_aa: CATRARDSGNTIYF; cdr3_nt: TGTGCCACCCGGGCTCGGGACTCTGGAAACACCATATATTTT
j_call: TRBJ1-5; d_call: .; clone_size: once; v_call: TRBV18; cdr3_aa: CAGSPWGANPQPQHF; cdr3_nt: TGTGCCGGCTCACCCTGGGGGGCGAATCCTCAGCCCCAGCATTTT
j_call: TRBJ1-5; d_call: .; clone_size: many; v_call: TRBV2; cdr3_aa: CASSPRTGGGTQHF; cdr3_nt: TGTGCCAGCAGTCCTAGGACGGGGGGCGGGACCCAGCATTTT
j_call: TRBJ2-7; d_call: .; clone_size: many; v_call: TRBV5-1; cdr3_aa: CASSLHGIYEQYF; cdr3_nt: TGCGCCAGCAGCCTCCACGGTATCTACGAGCAGTACTTC
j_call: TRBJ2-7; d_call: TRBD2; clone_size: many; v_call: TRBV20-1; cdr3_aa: CSASSAGGTYEQYF; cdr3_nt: TGCAGTGCTTCCTCGGCGGGGGGGACTTACGAGCAGTACTTC
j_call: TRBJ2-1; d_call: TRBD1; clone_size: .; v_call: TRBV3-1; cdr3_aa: CASSQETGGESGGDEQFF; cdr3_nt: TGTGCCAGCAGCCAGGAGACAGGAGGCGAATCAGGGGGCGATGAGCAGTTCTTC
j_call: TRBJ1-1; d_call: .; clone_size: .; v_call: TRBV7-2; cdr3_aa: CASSFSRAGAFF; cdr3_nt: TGTGCCAGCAGCTTTTCGCGGGCCGGAGCTTTCTTT
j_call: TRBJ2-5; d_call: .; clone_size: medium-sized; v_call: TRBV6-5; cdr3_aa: CASSYQPARAVPETQYF; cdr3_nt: TGTGCCAGCAGTTACCAACCCGCTCGGGCGGTCCCAGAGACCCAGTACTTC
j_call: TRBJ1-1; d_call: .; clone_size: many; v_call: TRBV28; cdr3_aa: CASRFSGLNTEAFF; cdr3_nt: TGTGCCAGCAGGTTTTCTGGCCTGAACACTGAAGCTTTCTTT
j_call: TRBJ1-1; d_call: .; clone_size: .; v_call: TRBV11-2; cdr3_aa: CASSFVARRRTEAFF; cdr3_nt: TGTGCCAGCAGCTTTGTGGCCAGGAGGAGAACTGAAGCTTTCTTT
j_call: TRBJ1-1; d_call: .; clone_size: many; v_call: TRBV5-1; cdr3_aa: CASSLAGIEAFF; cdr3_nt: TGCGCCAGCAGCTTGGCGGGAATAGAAGCTTTCTTT
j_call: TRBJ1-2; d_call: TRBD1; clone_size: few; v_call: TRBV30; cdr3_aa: CAFTRQGLYGYTF; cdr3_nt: TGTGCCTTTACGCGACAGGGGCTCTATGGCTACACCTTC
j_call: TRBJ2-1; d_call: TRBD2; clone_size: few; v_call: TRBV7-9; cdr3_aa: CASSNPGTNYYNEQFF; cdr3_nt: TGTGCCAGCAGCAACCCCGGGACTAACTACTACAATGAGCAGTTCTTC
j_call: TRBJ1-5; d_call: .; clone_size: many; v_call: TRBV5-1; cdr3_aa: CASSLDAGNQPQHF; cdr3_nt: TGCGCCAGCAGCTTGGATGCAGGGAATCAGCCCCAGCATTTT
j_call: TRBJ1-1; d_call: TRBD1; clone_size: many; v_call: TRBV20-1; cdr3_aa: CSAIRLRGRGTEAFF; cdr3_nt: TGCAGTGCCATTCGACTAAGGGGGCGAGGAACTGAAGCTTTCTTT
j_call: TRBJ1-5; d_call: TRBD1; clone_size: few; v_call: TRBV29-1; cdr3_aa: CSAAIGQGHNQPQHF; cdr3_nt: TGCAGCGCCGCTATTGGACAGGGACACAATCAGCCCCAGCATTTT
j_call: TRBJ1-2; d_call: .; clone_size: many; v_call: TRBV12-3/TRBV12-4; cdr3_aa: CASSPTTAGYTF; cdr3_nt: TGTGCCAGCAGCCCCACAACAGCAGGCTACACCTTC
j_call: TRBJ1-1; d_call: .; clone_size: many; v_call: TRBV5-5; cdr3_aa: CASSLQQGNTEAFF; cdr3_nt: TGTGCCAGCAGTCTCCAACAGGGAAACACTGAAGCTTTCTTT
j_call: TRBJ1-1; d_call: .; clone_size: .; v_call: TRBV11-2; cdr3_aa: CASSLVGLVRVGFLNTEAFF; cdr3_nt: TGTGCCAGCAGCTTAGTGGGGTTGGTCAGGGTGGGTTTTTTGAACACTGAAGCTTTCTTT
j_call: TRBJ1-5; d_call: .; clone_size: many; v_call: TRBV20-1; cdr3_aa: CSARSGWNQPQHF; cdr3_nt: TGCAGTGCTAGATCAGGGTGGAATCAGCCCCAGCATTTT
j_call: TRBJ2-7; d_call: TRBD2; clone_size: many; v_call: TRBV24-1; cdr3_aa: CATSDSGPGLDSYEQYF; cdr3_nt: TGTGCCACCAGTGACTCCGGACCGGGACTAGACTCCTACGAGCAGTACTTC
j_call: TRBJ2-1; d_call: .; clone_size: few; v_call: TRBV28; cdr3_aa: CASSLEKQFF; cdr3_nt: TGTGCCAGCAGTTTAGAGAAGCAGTTCTTC
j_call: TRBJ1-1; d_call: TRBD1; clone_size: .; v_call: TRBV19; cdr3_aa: CASSDRGPNTEAFF; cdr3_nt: TGTGCCAGTAGCGACAGGGGGCCGAACACTGAAGCTTTCTTT
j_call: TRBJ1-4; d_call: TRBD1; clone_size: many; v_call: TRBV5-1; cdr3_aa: CASSSDRRNEKLFF; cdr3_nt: TGCGCCAGCAGCTCGGACAGGCGGAATGAAAAACTGTTTTTT
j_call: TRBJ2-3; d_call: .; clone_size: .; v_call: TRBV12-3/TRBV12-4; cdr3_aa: CASSDNRDGADTQYF; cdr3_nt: TGTGCCAGCAGTGATAACAGGGATGGCGCAGATACGCAGTATTTT
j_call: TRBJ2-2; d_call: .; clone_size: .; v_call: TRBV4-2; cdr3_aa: CASSQPFDSGGFPGELFF; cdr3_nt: TGTGCCAGCAGCCAACCCTTCGACAGTGGGGGTTTCCCCGGGGAGCTGTTTTTT
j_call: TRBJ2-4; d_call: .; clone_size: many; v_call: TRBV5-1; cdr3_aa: CASSLAVQNIQYF; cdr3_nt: TGCGCCAGCAGCTTGGCCGTCCAAAACATTCAGTACTTC
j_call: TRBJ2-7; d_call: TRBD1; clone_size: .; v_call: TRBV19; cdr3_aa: CASRDRPTSAEQYF; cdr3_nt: TGTGCCAGTAGGGACAGGCCTACTTCGGCCGAGCAGTACTTC
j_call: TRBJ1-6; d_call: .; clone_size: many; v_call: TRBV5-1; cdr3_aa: CASSLESPRNSPLHF; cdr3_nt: TGCGCCAGCAGCTTGGAAAGTCCTCGGAATTCACCCCTCCACTTT
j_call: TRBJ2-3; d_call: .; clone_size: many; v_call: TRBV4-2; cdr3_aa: CASSQDQQTPRQTDTQYF; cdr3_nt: TGTGCCAGCAGCCAAGATCAGCAGACTCCTAGGCAGACAGATACGCAGTATTTT
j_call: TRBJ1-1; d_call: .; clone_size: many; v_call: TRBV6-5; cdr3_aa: CASSPRQVAAFF; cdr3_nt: TGTGCCAGCAGTCCCAGGCAGGTGGCTGCTTTCTTT
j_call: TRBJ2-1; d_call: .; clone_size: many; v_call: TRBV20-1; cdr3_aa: CSAPSLSSYNEQFF; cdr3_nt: TGCAGTGCCCCGTCCCTTAGCTCCTACAATGAGCAGTTCTTC
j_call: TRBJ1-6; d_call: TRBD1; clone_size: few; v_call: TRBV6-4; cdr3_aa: CASSNFFPGQGGSPLHF; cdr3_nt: TGTGCCAGCAGTAACTTTTTTCCGGGACAGGGGGGTTCACCCCTCCACTTT
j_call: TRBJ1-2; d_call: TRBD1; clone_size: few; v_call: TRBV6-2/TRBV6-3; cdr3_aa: CASSPSPGQIYGYTF; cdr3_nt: TGTGCCAGCTCGCCGTCTCCGGGACAGATCTATGGCTACACCTTC
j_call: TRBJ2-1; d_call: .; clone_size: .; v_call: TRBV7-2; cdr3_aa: CASSPNALSHEQFF; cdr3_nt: TGTGCCAGCAGCCCCAATGCCCTTTCGCATGAGCAGTTCTTC
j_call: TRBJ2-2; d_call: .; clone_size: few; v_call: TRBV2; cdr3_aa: CASTRGRVGTGELFF; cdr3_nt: TGTGCCAGCACGCGCGGCAGGGTGGGCACCGGGGAGCTGTTTTTT
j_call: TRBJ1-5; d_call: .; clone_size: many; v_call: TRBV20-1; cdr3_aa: CSARDPQGSSNQPQHF; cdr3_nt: TGCAGTGCTAGAGATCCACAGGGTTCGAGCAATCAGCCCCAGCATTTT
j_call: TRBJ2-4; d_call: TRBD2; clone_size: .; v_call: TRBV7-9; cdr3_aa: CASSAGTSGGGIQYF; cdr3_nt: TGTGCCAGCAGCGCCGGGACTAGCGGGGGAGGGATTCAGTACTTC
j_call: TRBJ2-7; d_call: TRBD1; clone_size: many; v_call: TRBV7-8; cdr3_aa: CASSYPLGQGAYEQYF; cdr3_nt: TGTGCCAGCAGCTATCCCCTGGGACAGGGGGCTTACGAGCAGTACTTC
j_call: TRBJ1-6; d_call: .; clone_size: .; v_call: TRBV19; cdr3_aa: CASSMAAWEDSPLHF; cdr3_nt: TGTGCCAGTAGTATGGCGGCTTGGGAAGATTCACCCCTCCACTTT
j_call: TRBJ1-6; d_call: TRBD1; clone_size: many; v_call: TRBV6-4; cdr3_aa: CASTPQKQGKSYNSPLHF; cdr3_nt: TGTGCCAGCACCCCGCAAAAACAGGGGAAGTCCTATAATTCACCCCTCCACTTT
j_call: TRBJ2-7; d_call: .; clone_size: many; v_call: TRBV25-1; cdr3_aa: CASSGQGWQDSYEQYF; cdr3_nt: TGTGCCAGCAGTGGTCAAGGGTGGCAGGACTCCTACGAGCAGTACTTC
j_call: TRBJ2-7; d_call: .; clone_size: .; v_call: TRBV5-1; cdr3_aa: CASRPTTVAVDEQYF; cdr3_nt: TGCGCCAGCAGGCCGACGACTGTAGCCGTCGACGAGCAGTACTTC
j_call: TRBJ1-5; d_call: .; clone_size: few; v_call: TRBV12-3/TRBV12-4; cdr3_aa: CASSSGEYQPQHF; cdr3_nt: TGTGCCAGCAGTTCAGGGGAATATCAGCCCCAGCATTTT
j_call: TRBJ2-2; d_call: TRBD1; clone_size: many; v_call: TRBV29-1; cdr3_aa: CSVERGQGAGELFF; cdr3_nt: TGCAGCGTGGAACGGGGACAGGGAGCCGGGGAGCTGTTTTTT
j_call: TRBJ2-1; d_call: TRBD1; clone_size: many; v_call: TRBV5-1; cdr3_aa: CASSPGQPYNEQFF; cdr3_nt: TGCGCCAGCAGCCCGGGACAGCCCTACAATGAGCAGTTCTTC
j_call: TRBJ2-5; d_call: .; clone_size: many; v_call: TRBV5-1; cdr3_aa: CASSSRDQETQYF; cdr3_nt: TGCGCCAGCAGCAGCCGGGACCAAGAGACCCAGTACTTC
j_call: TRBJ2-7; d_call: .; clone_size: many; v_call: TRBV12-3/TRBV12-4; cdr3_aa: CASSAEPRGDEQYF; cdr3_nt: TGTGCCAGCAGCGCAGAACCCCGGGGAGACGAGCAGTACTTC
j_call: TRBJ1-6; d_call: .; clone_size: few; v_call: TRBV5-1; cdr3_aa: CASSRTTDLNSPLHF; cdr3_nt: TGCGCCAGCAGCCGCACGACAGATCTTAATTCACCCCTCCACTTT
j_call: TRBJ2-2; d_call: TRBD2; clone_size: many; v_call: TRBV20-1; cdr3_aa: CSARDLSGGTKNTGELFF; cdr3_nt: TGCAGTGCTAGAGATCTTAGCGGGGGTACCAAGAACACCGGGGAGCTGTTTTTT
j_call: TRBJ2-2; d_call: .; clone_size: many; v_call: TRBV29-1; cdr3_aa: CSVAWSASWGDTGELFF; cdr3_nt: TGCAGCGTGGCCTGGTCCGCCTCATGGGGTGACACCGGGGAGCTGTTTTTT
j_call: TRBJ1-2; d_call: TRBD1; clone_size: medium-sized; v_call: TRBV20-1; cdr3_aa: CSARSGPRQGVSEGYTF; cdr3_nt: TGCAGTGCTAGATCGGGACCCAGACAGGGGGTTAGCGAGGGCTACACCTTC
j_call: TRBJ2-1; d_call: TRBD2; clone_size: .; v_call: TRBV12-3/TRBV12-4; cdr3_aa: CTSSSYGLAGALSYNEQFF; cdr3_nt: TGTACCAGCAGTTCCTACGGACTAGCGGGGGCCCTCTCCTACAATGAGCAGTTCTTC